The 20 T cell receptor beta chains below all came from one sample that was sequenced in a study of shared clonotypes between healthy human individuals. The data were produced by immunoSEQ multiplex PCR, yet TCRdb's version contains in-frame clones alone and is incomplete. The sample lists around 700,000 clones; roughly 70% were seen once. Sequencing was performed on memory CD4+ T cells sorted from blood. Subset denoted: CD45RA-negative fraction. The receptors were gathered from a woman aged 25 to 39 in good health.

The chain links TRBV27 to TRBJ2-5; the match to TRBD2 covers 8 bases. V dropped 2 bases and J dropped 5; count of bases not matched to a gene: 4. Germline V gives CDR1 MNHEY, CDR2 SMNVEV (reference sequence). This CDR3 is 14 amino acids long. CDR3 sequence (DNA): TGTGCCAGCAGTTTAGCTCGGGGGGGGGAGACCCAGTACTTC. It translates to CASSLARGGETQYF.

Turning to this clone: With a much larger clone just one base away, this may be a read error. The gene calls are TRBV5-4 and TRBJ1-1; D is unresolved. The V and J ends lost 1 base and 1 base respectively, with 2 bases between them. CDR1 is SGHNT, CDR2 YYREEE, per germline (reference sequence). The CDR3 runs 12 residues. CDR3 sequence: CASSLPNTEAFF. CDR3 DNA sequence: TGTGCCAGCAGCTTGCCGAACACTGAAGCTTTCTTT. The full variable domain, in which reference TRBV5-4 and TRBJ1-1 provide the parts outside the CDR3, is ETGVTQSPTHLIKTRGQQVTLRCSSQSGHNTVSWYQQALGQGPQFIFQYYREEENGRGNFPPRFSGLQFPNYSSELNVNALELDDSALYLCASSLPNTEAFFGQGTRLTVV.

In its sample, this clone was seen a few times. A far larger clone is off by one base, so a read error is likely. This chain uses TRBV6-1 with TRBJ2-2; the D gene could be TRBD1 or TRBD2 (6 bases each). V was cut by 4 bases and J by 5 bases, with 17 bases left in between. The CDR3 spans 16 residues. CDR1 and CDR2 (germline): MNHNS, SASEGT. This chain's CDR3 is CASSGGATGGTGELFF. As DNA, the CDR3 is TGTGCCAGCAGTGGGGGGGCGACTGGCGGGACCGGGGAGCTGTTTTTT.

The V call is TRBV28, the J call TRBJ2-1; 9 bases are shared with TRBD2. The CDR3 sequence is 19 residues long. The V gene end was trimmed by 2 bases and the J gene end by 6 bases; junction bases not matched to a gene: 17. Germline CDR1 reads MDHEN; CDR2 reads SYDVKM. The CDR3 loop reads CASSLPLRGSGGGSNEQFF. The CDR3 nucleotides are TGTGCCAGCAGTTTACCCCTCCGAGGTAGCGGGGGAGGGAGCAATGAGCAGTTCTTC.

The V and J genes are TRBV15 and TRBJ1-1; D not resolved. This CDR3 is 15 amino acids long. The germline V gene encodes CDR1 LNHNV and CDR2 YYDKDF (reference sequence). V was shortened by 0 bases and J by 0 bases, with 8 bases between the two germline ends. The CDR3 bases are TGTGCCACCAGCAGAGAAAGGGTGGTGAACACTGAAGCTTTCTTT. Its translation is CATSRERVVNTEAFF.

The chain links TRBV5-6 to TRBJ2-3, with D perhaps assigned TRBD1 or TRBD2 (5 bases each). The CDR3 sequence is 18 residues long. With 0 bases removed from V and 6 bases from J, the gap between germline ends came to 23 bases. Germline lookup yields CDR1 SGHDT and CDR2 YYEEEE. The CDR3 sequence: CASSLAGDLVRGSDTQYF. The CDR3 DNA sequence: TGTGCCAGCAGCTTGGCTGGGGACCTAGTGAGAGGGAGCGATACGCAGTATTTT.

The chain is built from TRBV2 and TRBJ1-1; weak D call: TRBD1 (5 bases). This CDR3 has 13 residues. Trimming took 6 bases from V and 14 from J, leaving 22 bases between them. Looked up from germline, CDR1 is SNHLY and CDR2 is FYNNEI. The CDR3 DNA reads TGTGCCAGCAGACCTGGGGGGTTCGAGCAATCGTTCTTT. It yields the protein CASRPGGFEQSFF.

Note on this clone: This same CDR3 is encoded by further DNA sequences in the sample. The chain carries TRBV5-1 and TRBJ2-1; the D gene could be TRBD1 or TRBD2 (5 bases each). Germline V gene sequence: CDR1 SGHRS, CDR2 YFSETQ. CDR3 length equals 16 residues. Trimming removed 4 bases from V and 4 bases from J, with 18 bases in between. The CDR3 DNA reads TGCGCCAGCAGCCTGACCGGTGGGGGAGAATACAATGAGCAGTTCTTC. It yields the protein CASSLTGGGEYNEQFF.

Ten or more counts support this clone. The chain carries TRBV4-1 and TRBJ1-5, with D maybe TRBD1 (5 bases). The CDR3 totals 15 residues. V was clipped by 3 bases and J by 5 bases, with 14 bases between them. Germline loops: CDR1 MGHRA, CDR2 YSYEKL. CDR3 nucleotide sequence: TGCGCCAGCAGCCAGGGGGTACAGCTTTATCAGCCCCAGCATTTT. This sequence encodes CASSQGVQLYQPQHF.

This clone was detected ten times or more. The chain carries TRBV11-2 and TRBJ2-3; D perhaps matches TRBD1 (6 bases). Germline CDR1 and CDR2: SGHAT and FQNNGV. The CDR3 totals 17 residues. V was pared by 1 base and J by 6 bases, with 20 bases between. The CDR3, as DNA: TGTGCCAGCAGCTTAGCGGCGTTCTCGGACAGCCGTGATACGCAGTATTTT. Residues: CASSLAAFSDSRDTQYF.

The chain has TRBV27 and TRBJ2-2; a possible D gene is TRBD2 (6 bases). Trimming pared 0 bases from V and 5 bases from J, leaving 7 bases between. The length of the CDR3 is 14 residues. Looked up from germline, CDR1 is MNHEY and CDR2 is SMNVEV (reference sequence). The CDR3 is CASSLSGTTGELFF. The DNA of the CDR3 is TGTGCCAGCAGTTTATCGGGGACTACCGGGGAGCTGTTTTTT.

The CDR3 is CASSGLIANEQFF. The CDR3 coding sequence is TGTGCCAGCAGTGGGTTGATCGCGAATGAGCAGTTCTTC. The chain links TRBV6-1 to TRBJ2-1; no reliable D call. This CDR3 is 13 amino acids long. The V end lost 4 bases, the J end lost 7 bases, and 11 bases lay between the germline ends. Germline V gene data show CDR1 as MNHNS and CDR2 as SASEGT.

The chain links TRBV6-1 to TRBJ2-5, with D perhaps assigned TRBD1 or TRBD2 (7 bases each). V lost 8 bases, J lost 4 bases, and 11 bases lay in between. The germline gives CDR1 MNHNS, CDR2 SASEGT. CDR3 length equals 12 residues. CDR3 nucleotides: TGTGCCAGCGCAGGGGGGGGAGAGACCCAGTACTTC. This codes for CASAGGGETQYF.

The table lists this clone with a few counts. This chain links TRBV19 with TRBJ1-2, with D perhaps matching TRBD1 (5 bases). Trimming took 4 bases from V and 0 from J, leaving 12 bases between them. The CDR3 consists of 15 residues. The germline gives CDR1 LNHDA, CDR2 SQIVND (reference sequence). CDR3 in DNA: TGTGCCAGTAGTACCTCACAGGTACCTAACTATGGCTACACCTTC. It yields the protein CASSTSQVPNYGYTF.

The rearrangement uses TRBV19 and TRBJ1-1; D remains unclear. The length of the CDR3 is 12 residues. V gave up 4 bases and J gave up 1 base, with 4 bases separating them. CDR1 and CDR2 (germline): LNHDA, SQIVND (reference sequence). The CDR3 spells CASSNQNTEAFF. DNA of the CDR3: TGTGCCAGTAGTAATCAGAACACTGAAGCTTTCTTT.

The V and J genes are TRBV21-1 and TRBJ1-4. TRBV21-1 is assigned pseudogene status. This CDR3 has 13 amino acids. The CDR3 sequence is CASSKGRVVSWVF. Here the CDR3 DNA reads TGTGCCAGCAGCAAAGGCCGGGTTGTTTCATGGGTTTTT.

The chain employs TRBV29-1 and TRBJ2-3; D tentatively reads TRBD1 or TRBD2 (5 bases each). V was shortened by 1 base and J by 6 bases, with 14 bases between the two germline ends. Germline V gives CDR1 SQVTM, CDR2 ANQGSEA. The CDR3 contains 14 residues. CDR3 in amino acids: CSVEVGAGTDTQYF. CDR3 sequence (DNA): TGCAGCGTTGAAGTTGGAGCAGGGACCGATACGCAGTATTTT.

Here the CDR3 reads CASSPVPGQNNEQFF. In DNA, the CDR3 is TGTGCCAGCAGCCCGGTACCGGGACAAAACAATGAGCAGTTCTTC. The chain combines TRBV7-6 with TRBJ2-1, with TRBD1 as a possible D gene (6 bases). This CDR3 has 15 residues. With 5 bases removed from V and 5 bases from J, the gap between germline ends came to 16 bases. Germline V lookup: CDR1 SGHVS, CDR2 FNYEAQ.

As concerns this clone: A much larger clone sits a single nucleotide away, making a read error possible. The chain couples TRBV9 to TRBJ2-2, with 9 positions matching TRBD2. Per the germline V gene, CDR1 is SGDLS and CDR2 is YYNGEE. The CDR3 extends over 15 amino acids. V lost 4 bases to trimming and J lost 1 base; unmatched junction nucleotides: 2. CDR3 loop: CASSPTSGNTGELFF. The CDR3 region has the DNA TGTGCCAGCAGCCCGACTAGCGGGAACACCGGGGAGCTGTTTTTT.

The chain carries TRBV2 and TRBJ1-4; D might be TRBD1 (5 bases). Deletions cut 5 bases from V and 4 bases from J, with 11 bases between. The germline CDR1 and CDR2 sequences are SNHLY and FYNNEI. The CDR3 loop spans 14 amino acids. CDR3 sequence (DNA): TGTGCCAGCAGTAAAACAGGTTATAATGAAAAACTGTTTTTT. Protein: CASSKTGYNEKLFF.